A selection of T cell receptor beta chains follows, all from one sample in a study of human T cells and chemical hapten exposure. TCRdb re-derived calls from the RACE reads in MiXCR, one entry per CDR3 protein. This sample has some 84,000 distinct CDR3 sequences, with 7.5% to 9.5% found just once. The sample was whole blood, taken in connection with sensitization to the hapten diphenylcyclopropenone (DPC). These receptors were collected from a man in his forties with alopecia areata. Some clones in this sample may be carry-over from other donors' samples. CDR3s include the opening cysteine and the closing phenylalanine or tryptophan. Fields, in order: J gene, clone size, D gene, V gene, CDR3 protein, CDR3 DNA. A D gene is named only where the DNA matches it firmly. Expanded clones are given a class, and other clones once, few, many or no size at all.

J: TRBJ1-5
size: -
D: -
V: TRBV20-1
CDR3: CSATSQGFQHQPQHF
DNA: TGCAGTGCAACCTCCCAGGGGTTCCAACATCAGCCCCAGCATTTT

J: TRBJ2-3
size: -
D: -
V: TRBV6-2/TRBV6-3
CDR3: CVSSRASTDTQYF
DNA: TGTGTCAGCTCCCGGGCTAGCACAGATACGCAGTATTTT

J: TRBJ1-6
size: -
D: -
V: TRBV27
CDR3: CASSLYRASPLHF
DNA: TGTGCCAGCAGTTTATACCGGGCTTCACCCCTCCACTTT

J: TRBJ2-7
size: many
D: -
V: TRBV30
CDR3: CAWSVLGNEQYF
DNA: TGTGCCTGGAGTGTTCTCGGGAACGAGCAGTACTTC

J: TRBJ2-3
size: few
D: TRBD1
V: TRBV5-1
CDR3: CASRQGADTQYF
DNA: TGCGCCAGCAGACAGGGGGCAGATACGCAGTATTTT

J: TRBJ2-3
size: -
D: TRBD2
V: TRBV5-4
CDR3: CASSAGGIGTDTQYF
DNA: TGTGCCAGTTCAGCGGGGGGGATCGGCACAGATACGCAGTATTTT

J: TRBJ2-7
size: few
D: TRBD2
V: TRBV9
CDR3: CASSVGLAAPYEQYF
DNA: TGTGCCAGCAGCGTTGGACTAGCGGCCCCCTACGAGCAGTACTTC

J: TRBJ1-4
size: many
D: -
V: TRBV12-3/TRBV12-4
CDR3: CASSNFNGEKLFF
DNA: TGTGCCAGCAGCAATTTCAACGGCGAAAAACTGTTTTTT

J: TRBJ2-5
size: -
D: TRBD2
V: TRBV25-1
CDR3: CASSDLLRGAGGRETQYF
DNA: TGTGCCAGCAGTGACCTTCTCAGGGGAGCGGGAGGGCGGGAGACCCAGTACTTC

J: TRBJ2-2
size: many
D: -
V: TRBV29-1
CDR3: CSVGGTNTGELFF
DNA: TGCAGCGTCGGTGGGACGAACACCGGGGAGCTGTTTTTT

J: TRBJ1-4
size: few
D: -
V: TRBV5-1
CDR3: CASSLGVGSTNEKLFF
DNA: TGCGCCAGCAGCTTGGGAGTGGGATCAACTAATGAAAAACTGTTTTTT

J: TRBJ1-3
size: many
D: -
V: TRBV12-3/TRBV12-4
CDR3: CASSSRQFSGNTIYF
DNA: TGTGCCAGCAGTTCCAGACAGTTCTCTGGAAACACCATATATTTT

J: TRBJ2-5
size: -
D: TRBD1
V: TRBV19
CDR3: CASSQGASQETQYF
DNA: TGTGCCAGTAGTCAGGGGGCGTCTCAAGAGACCCAGTACTTC

J: TRBJ2-3
size: few
D: -
V: TRBV10-3
CDR3: CAITDSLADTQYF
DNA: TGTGCCATCACCGACTCCTTGGCAGATACGCAGTATTTT

J: TRBJ1-1
size: -
D: -
V: TRBV13
CDR3: CASSLNRRAEAFF
DNA: TGTGCCAGCAGCTTAAACAGGAGGGCTGAAGCTTTCTTT

J: TRBJ2-3
size: -
D: -
V: TRBV2
CDR3: CASKGEGDTQYF
DNA: TGTGCCAGCAAGGGGGAAGGAGATACGCAGTATTTT

J: TRBJ2-1
size: few
D: TRBD1
V: TRBV11-3
CDR3: CASSLRGQGPLDEQFF
DNA: TGTGCCAGCAGCTTAAGAGGACAGGGGCCCTTGGATGAGCAGTTCTTC

J: TRBJ1-6
size: few
D: TRBD1
V: TRBV5-1
CDR3: CASSADREPGLHF
DNA: TGCGCCAGCAGCGCGGACAGGGAACCAGGCCTCCACTTT

J: TRBJ1-2
size: many
D: TRBD1
V: TRBV28
CDR3: CASSVSGQANYGYTF
DNA: TGTGCCAGCAGTGTCTCGGGACAGGCGAACTATGGCTACACCTTC

J: TRBJ2-3
size: many
D: TRBD2
V: TRBV9
CDR3: CASSVGASGSPDTQYF
DNA: TGTGCCAGCAGCGTAGGAGCTAGCGGGAGTCCAGATACGCAGTATTTT

J: TRBJ1-5
size: -
D: -
V: TRBV30
CDR3: CAWRREGQPQHF
DNA: TGTGCCTGGAGAAGGGAAGGACAGCCCCAGCATTTT

J: TRBJ2-2
size: -
D: -
V: TRBV18
CDR3: CASSPRELQTTGELFF
DNA: TGTGCCAGCTCACCCAGGGAGCTTCAGACCACCGGGGAGCTGTTTTTT

J: TRBJ2-7
size: -
D: TRBD2
V: TRBV5-4
CDR3: CASRVAGGSYEQYF
DNA: TGTGCCAGCAGGGTAGCGGGGGGTTCCTACGAGCAGTACTTC

J: TRBJ2-3
size: many
D: -
V: TRBV12-3/TRBV12-4
CDR3: CASSPTTAGTDTQYF
DNA: TGTGCCAGCAGCCCAACAACGGCGGGCACAGATACGCAGTATTTT

J: TRBJ1-1
size: -
D: -
V: TRBV7-9
CDR3: CASSYYGDGPEAFF
DNA: TGTGCCAGCAGCTATTACGGCGACGGACCTGAAGCTTTCTTT

J: TRBJ1-5
size: -
D: -
V: TRBV20-1
CDR3: CSARGQSNQPQHF
DNA: TGCAGTGCTAGAGGACAGAGCAATCAGCCCCAGCATTTT

J: TRBJ1-2
size: many
D: -
V: TRBV12-3/TRBV12-4
CDR3: CASRNDGPNYGYTF
DNA: TGTGCCAGCAGGAACGACGGCCCTAACTATGGCTACACCTTC

J: TRBJ2-2
size: many
D: TRBD2
V: TRBV6-6
CDR3: CASSRRGGEGAGELFF
DNA: TGTGCCAGCAGCCGCCGGGGGGGAGAAGGTGCCGGGGAGCTGTTTTTT

J: TRBJ1-1
size: few
D: -
V: TRBV7-9
CDR3: CASSWGAEEAFF
DNA: TGTGCCAGCAGCTGGGGCGCGGAAGAGGCTTTCTTT

J: TRBJ2-7
size: -
D: -
V: TRBV6-2/TRBV6-3
CDR3: CASSFPSYEQYF
DNA: TGTGCCAGCAGTTTTCCCTCCTACGAGCAGTACTTC

J: TRBJ2-5
size: few
D: -
V: TRBV5-1
CDR3: CASSGGTGPQETQYF
DNA: TGCGCCAGCAGCGGCGGCACAGGACCCCAAGAGACCCAGTACTTC

J: TRBJ2-3
size: -
D: -
V: TRBV12-3/TRBV12-4
CDR3: CASSFARADTQYF
DNA: TGTGCCAGCAGTTTTGCCCGCGCAGATACGCAGTATTTT

J: TRBJ1-2
size: few
D: -
V: TRBV5-1
CDR3: CASSLALGRDYGYTF
DNA: TGCGCCAGCAGCTTGGCTTTGGGCAGGGACTATGGCTACACCTTC

J: TRBJ2-1
size: many
D: TRBD2
V: TRBV29-1
CDR3: CSVEPRDSGSPGEQFF
DNA: TGCAGCGTTGAACCCCGGGATAGCGGGAGTCCTGGTGAGCAGTTCTTC

J: TRBJ2-1
size: few
D: -
V: TRBV24-1
CDR3: CATSDRHRDSGEQFF
DNA: TGTGCCACCAGTGACCGACACCGGGACTCCGGCGAGCAGTTCTTC

J: TRBJ2-7
size: many
D: -
V: TRBV18
CDR3: CASSPNNAYEQYF
DNA: TGTGCCAGCTCACCCAATAACGCCTACGAGCAGTACTTC

J: TRBJ2-6
size: -
D: -
V: TRBV29-1
CDR3: CSVIIDSGANVLTF
DNA: TGCAGCGTCATAATTGACTCTGGGGCCAACGTCCTGACTTTC

J: TRBJ1-4
size: many
D: -
V: TRBV3-1
CDR3: CASSLGMYEKLFF
DNA: TGTGCCAGCAGCCTGGGCATGTATGAAAAACTGTTTTTT

J: TRBJ1-5
size: few
D: -
V: TRBV12-3/TRBV12-4
CDR3: CASSFMGSISNQPQHF
DNA: TGTGCCAGCAGTTTCATGGGCAGTATTAGCAATCAGCCCCAGCATTTT

J: TRBJ2-3
size: once
D: -
V: TRBV7-9
CDR3: CASSLIVADTDTQYF
DNA: TGTGCCAGCAGCTTAATAGTGGCGGACACAGATACGCAGTATTTT

J: TRBJ2-3
size: many
D: -
V: TRBV12-3/TRBV12-4
CDR3: CASTPRASTDTQYF
DNA: TGTGCCAGCACCCCTCGGGCTAGCACAGATACGCAGTATTTT

J: TRBJ1-2
size: medium-sized
D: TRBD1
V: TRBV29-1
CDR3: CSVGYRGNYGYTF
DNA: TGCAGCGTTGGGTACAGGGGGAACTATGGCTACACCTTC

J: TRBJ2-6
size: few
D: -
V: TRBV28
CDR3: CASSPRTVAILSGANVLTF
DNA: TGTGCCAGCAGTCCCCGGACAGTTGCTATTCTTTCTGGGGCCAACGTCCTGACTTTC

J: TRBJ2-3
size: few
D: -
V: TRBV7-9
CDR3: CASSLAAMTDTQYF
DNA: TGTGCCAGCAGCTTAGCAGCTATGACAGATACGCAGTATTTT

J: TRBJ1-3
size: -
D: -
V: TRBV29-1
CDR3: CSVEQDSGNTVYF
DNA: TGCAGCGTTGAACAGGACTCTGGAAACACCGTATATTTT

J: TRBJ1-2
size: many
D: -
V: TRBV10-3
CDR3: CAISRQGIDGYTF
DNA: TGTGCCATCTCACGGCAGGGGATAGATGGCTACACCTTC

J: TRBJ1-5
size: many
D: -
V: TRBV28
CDR3: CASSSYSNQPQHF
DNA: TGTGCCAGCAGTTCGTATAGCAATCAGCCCCAGCATTTT

J: TRBJ2-1
size: -
D: TRBD2
V: TRBV12-3/TRBV12-4
CDR3: CASSSGGLEQFF
DNA: TGTGCCAGCAGCTCGGGAGGTCTTGAGCAGTTCTTC

J: TRBJ2-5
size: -
D: -
V: TRBV21-1
CDR3: CASSKWGGEGVETQYF
DNA: TGTGCCAGCAGCAAATGGGGCGGTGAGGGAGTGGAGACCCAGTACTTC

J: TRBJ1-1
size: many
D: TRBD1
V: TRBV12-3/TRBV12-4
CDR3: CASSPTTGTVNTEAFF
DNA: TGTGCCAGCAGTCCTACGACCGGGACAGTGAACACTGAAGCTTTCTTT

J: TRBJ1-2
size: few
D: -
V: TRBV10-2
CDR3: CASSVRNYGYTF
DNA: TGCGCCAGCAGTGTTCGGAACTATGGCTACACCTTC

J: TRBJ2-1
size: many
D: -
V: TRBV5-1
CDR3: CASSLVPDEQFF
DNA: TGCGCCAGCAGCTTGGTTCCGGATGAGCAGTTCTTC

J: TRBJ2-3
size: many
D: TRBD2
V: TRBV14
CDR3: CASSHISGSTDTQYF
DNA: TGTGCCAGCAGCCATATCAGCGGGAGTACAGATACGCAGTATTTT

J: TRBJ2-7
size: few
D: -
V: TRBV11-2
CDR3: CASSDLMTGREQYF
DNA: TGTGCCAGCAGCGACCTAATGACAGGGAGGGAGCAGTACTTC